Included here is one T cell receptor (beta chain) sequence, with context. In the same sample, other DNA sequences code for this CDR3. This sample is drawn from a study of blood T cell repertoires in COVID-19. Clones were read by immunoSEQ multiplex PCR, and TCRdb kept only the in-frame ones, dropping some. Found here are tens of thousands of clones, roughly 91% of them singletons; the top ten hold approximately 8.1%. Germline V gene lookup returns CDR1 LNHDA and CDR2 SQIVND (reference sequence). The CDR3 runs 12 residues. With 3 bases removed from V and 5 bases from J, the gap between germline ends came to 7 bases.

This receptor was identified in a human donor in a cohort sampled during active COVID-19. The chain employs TRBV19 and TRBJ1-1; no clear D gene. Sequences were obtained from peripheral blood. The CDR3 DNA reads as TGTGCCAGTAGTATCGGTTTGACTGAAGCTTTCTTT. It specifies CASSIGLTEAFF.